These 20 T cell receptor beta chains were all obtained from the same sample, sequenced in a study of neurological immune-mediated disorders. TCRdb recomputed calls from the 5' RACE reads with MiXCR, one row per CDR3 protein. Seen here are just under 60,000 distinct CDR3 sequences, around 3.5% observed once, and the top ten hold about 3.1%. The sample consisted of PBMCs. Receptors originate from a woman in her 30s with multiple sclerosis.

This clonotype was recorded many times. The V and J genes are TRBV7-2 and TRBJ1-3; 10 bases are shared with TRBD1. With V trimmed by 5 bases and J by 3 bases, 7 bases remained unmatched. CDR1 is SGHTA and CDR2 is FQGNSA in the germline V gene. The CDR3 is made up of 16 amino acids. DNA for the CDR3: TGTGCCAGCAGCAATACGGACAGGGGGGGTGGAAACACCATATATTTT. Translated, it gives CASSNTDRGGGNTIYF.

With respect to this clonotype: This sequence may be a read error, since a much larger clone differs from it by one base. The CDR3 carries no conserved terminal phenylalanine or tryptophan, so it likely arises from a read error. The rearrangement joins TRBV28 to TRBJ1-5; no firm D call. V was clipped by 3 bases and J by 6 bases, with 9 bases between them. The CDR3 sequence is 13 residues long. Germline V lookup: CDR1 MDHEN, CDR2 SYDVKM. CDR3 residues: CASSFSVAQPQHC. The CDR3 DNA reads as TGTGCCAGCAGTTTTTCGGTGGCTCAGCCCCAGCATTGT.

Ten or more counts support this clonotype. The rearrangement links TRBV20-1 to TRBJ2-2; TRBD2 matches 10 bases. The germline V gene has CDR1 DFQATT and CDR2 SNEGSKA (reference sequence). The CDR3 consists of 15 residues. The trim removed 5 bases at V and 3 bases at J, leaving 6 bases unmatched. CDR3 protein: CSAPRLAGDTGELFF. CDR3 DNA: TGCAGTGCTCCACGCCTAGCGGGAGACACCGGGGAGCTGTTTTTT.

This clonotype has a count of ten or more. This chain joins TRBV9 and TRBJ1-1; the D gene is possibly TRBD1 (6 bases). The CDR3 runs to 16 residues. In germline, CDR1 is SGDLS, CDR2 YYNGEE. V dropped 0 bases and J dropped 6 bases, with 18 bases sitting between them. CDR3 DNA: TGTGCCAGCAGCGTAGGGGGCAAACAGGGTCGAGCTGAAGCTTTCTTT. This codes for CASSVGGKQGRAEAFF.

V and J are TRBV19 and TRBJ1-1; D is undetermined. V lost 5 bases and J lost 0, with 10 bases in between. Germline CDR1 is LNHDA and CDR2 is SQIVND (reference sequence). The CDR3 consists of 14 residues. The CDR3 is CASSVSILNTEAFF. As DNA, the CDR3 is TGTGCCAGTAGTGTCTCGATCCTGAACACTGAAGCTTTCTTT.

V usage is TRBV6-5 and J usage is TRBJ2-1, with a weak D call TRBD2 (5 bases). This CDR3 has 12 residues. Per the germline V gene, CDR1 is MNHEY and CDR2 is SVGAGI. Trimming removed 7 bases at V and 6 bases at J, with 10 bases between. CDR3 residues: CASTGRANEQFF. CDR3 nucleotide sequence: TGTGCCAGCACTGGGCGGGCCAATGAGCAGTTCTTC.

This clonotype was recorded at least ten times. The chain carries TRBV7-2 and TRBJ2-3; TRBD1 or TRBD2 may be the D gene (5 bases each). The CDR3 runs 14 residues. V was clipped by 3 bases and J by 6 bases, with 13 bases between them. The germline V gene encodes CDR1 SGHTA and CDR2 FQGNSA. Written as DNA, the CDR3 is TGTGCCAGCAGCTTCTCTGGGGGATCGGATACGCAGTATTTT. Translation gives CASSFSGGSDTQYF.

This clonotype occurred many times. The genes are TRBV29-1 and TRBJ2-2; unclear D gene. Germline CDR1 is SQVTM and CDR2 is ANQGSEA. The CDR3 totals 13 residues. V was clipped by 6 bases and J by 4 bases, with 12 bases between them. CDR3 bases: TGCAGCGTCATGGAAAGAAGCACCGGGGAGCTGTTTTTT. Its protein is CSVMERSTGELFF.

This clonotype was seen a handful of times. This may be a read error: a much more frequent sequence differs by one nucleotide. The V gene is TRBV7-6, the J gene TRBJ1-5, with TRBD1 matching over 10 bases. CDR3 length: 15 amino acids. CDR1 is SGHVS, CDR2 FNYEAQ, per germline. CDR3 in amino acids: CASSLGTGEIQPQNF. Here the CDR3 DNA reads TGTGCCAGCAGCTTGGGGACAGGGGAAATCCAGCCCCAGAATTTT.

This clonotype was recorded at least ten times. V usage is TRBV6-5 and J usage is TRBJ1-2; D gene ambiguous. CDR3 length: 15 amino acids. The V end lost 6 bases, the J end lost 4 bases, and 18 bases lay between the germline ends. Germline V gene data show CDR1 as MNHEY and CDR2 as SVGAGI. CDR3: CASSPVGGGIYGYTF. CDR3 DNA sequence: TGTGCCAGCAGCCCCGTGGGCGGAGGCATCTATGGCTACACCTTC.

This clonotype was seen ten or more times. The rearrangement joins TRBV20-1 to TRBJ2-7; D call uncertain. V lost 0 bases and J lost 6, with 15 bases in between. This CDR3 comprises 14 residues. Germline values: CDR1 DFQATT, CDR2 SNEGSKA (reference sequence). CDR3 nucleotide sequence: TGCAGTGCTAGAGATCGGGCGGCCGTCATCGAGCAGTACTTC. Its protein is CSARDRAAVIEQYF.

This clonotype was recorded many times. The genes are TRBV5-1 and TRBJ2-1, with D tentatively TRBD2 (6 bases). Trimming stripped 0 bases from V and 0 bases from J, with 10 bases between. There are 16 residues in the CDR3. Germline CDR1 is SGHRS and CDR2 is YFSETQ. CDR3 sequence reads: CASSLVAGGSYNEQFF. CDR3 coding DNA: TGCGCCAGCAGCTTGGTTGCCGGGGGCTCCTACAATGAGCAGTTCTTC.

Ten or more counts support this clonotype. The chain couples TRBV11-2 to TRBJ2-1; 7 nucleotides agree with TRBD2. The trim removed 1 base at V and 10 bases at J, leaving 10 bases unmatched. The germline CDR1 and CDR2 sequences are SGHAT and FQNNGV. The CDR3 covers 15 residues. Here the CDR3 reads CASSLAEAGIREQFF. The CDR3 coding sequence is TGTGCCAGCAGCTTAGCGGAAGCGGGGATACGAGAGCAGTTCTTC.

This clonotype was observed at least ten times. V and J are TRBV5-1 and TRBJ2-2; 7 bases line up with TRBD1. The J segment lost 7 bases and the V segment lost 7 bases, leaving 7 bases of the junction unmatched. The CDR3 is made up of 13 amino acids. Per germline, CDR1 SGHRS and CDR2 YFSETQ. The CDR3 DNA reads TGCGCCAGCCTATCACAGGGGAACGGGGAGCTGTTTTTT. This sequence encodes CASLSQGNGELFF.

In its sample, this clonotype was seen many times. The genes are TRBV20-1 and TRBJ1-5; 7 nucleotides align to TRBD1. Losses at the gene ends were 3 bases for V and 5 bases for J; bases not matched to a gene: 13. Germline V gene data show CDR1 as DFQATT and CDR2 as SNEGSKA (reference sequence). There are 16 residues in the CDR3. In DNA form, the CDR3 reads TGCAGTGCTAGTGGTGGGACAGCAGCGACGGATCAGCCCCAGCATTTT. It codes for CSASGGTAATDQPQHF.

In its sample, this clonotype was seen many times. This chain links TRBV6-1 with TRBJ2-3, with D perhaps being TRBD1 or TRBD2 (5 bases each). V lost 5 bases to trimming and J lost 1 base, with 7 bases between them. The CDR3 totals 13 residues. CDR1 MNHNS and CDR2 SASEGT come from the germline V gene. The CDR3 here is CASSRDRTDTQYF. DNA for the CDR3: TGTGCCAGCAGTCGGGACCGCACAGATACGCAGTATTTT.

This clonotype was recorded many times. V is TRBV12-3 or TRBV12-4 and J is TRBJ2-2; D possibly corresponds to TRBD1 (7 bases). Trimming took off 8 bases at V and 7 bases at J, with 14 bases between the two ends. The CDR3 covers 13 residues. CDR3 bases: TGTGCCAGCTCCAGGGGGGACCGCGGGGAGCTGTTTTTT. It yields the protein CASSRGDRGELFF.

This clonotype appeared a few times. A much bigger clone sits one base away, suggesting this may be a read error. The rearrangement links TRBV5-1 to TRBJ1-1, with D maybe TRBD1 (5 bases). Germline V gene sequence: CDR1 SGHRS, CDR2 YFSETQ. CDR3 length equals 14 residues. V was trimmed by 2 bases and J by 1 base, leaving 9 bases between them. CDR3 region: CASSLRTGNTEAFF. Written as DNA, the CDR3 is TGCGCCAGCAGCTTACGCACAGGGAACACTGAAGCTTTCTTT.

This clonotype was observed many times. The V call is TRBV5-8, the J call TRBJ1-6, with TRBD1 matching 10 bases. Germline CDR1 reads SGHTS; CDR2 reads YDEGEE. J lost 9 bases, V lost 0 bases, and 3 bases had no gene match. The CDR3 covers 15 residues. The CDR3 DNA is TGTGCCAGCAGCTTGGGGGGACAGGGGAGTTCACCCCTCCACTTT. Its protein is CASSLGGQGSSPLHF.

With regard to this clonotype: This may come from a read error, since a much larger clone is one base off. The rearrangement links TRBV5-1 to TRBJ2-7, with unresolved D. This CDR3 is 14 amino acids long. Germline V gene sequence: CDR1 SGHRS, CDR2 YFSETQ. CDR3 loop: CANSLETGSYEQYF. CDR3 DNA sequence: TGCGCCAACAGCTTAGAGACTGGCTCCTACGAGCAGTACTTC.